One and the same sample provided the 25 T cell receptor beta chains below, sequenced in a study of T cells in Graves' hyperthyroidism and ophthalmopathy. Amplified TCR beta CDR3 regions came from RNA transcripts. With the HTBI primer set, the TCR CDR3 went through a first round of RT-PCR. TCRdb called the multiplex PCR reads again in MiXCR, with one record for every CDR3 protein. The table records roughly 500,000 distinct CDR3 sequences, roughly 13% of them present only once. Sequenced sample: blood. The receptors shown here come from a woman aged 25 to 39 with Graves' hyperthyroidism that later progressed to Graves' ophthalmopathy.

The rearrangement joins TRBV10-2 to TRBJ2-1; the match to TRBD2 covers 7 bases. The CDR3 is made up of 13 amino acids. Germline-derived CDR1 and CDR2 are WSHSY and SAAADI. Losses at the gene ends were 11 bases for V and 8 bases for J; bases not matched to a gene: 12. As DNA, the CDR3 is TGCGCCTCTCAAAGCGGGATCGGCGATGAGCAGTTCTTC. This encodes CASQSGIGDEQFF.

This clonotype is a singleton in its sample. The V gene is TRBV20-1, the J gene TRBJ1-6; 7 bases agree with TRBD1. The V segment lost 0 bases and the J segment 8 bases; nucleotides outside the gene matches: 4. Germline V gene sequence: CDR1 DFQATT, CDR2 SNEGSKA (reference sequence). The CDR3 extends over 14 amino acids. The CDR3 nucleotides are TGCAGTGCTAGAGATAGGACAGGCCATTCACCCCTCCACTTT. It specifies CSARDRTGHSPLHF.

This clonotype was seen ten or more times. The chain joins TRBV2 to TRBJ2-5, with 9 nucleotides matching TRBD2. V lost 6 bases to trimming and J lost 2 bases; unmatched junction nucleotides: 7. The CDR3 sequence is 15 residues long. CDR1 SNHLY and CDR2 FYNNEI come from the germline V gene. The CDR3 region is CASRRLAETQETQYF. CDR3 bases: TGTGCCAGCAGAAGACTAGCGGAAACTCAAGAGACCCAGTACTTC.

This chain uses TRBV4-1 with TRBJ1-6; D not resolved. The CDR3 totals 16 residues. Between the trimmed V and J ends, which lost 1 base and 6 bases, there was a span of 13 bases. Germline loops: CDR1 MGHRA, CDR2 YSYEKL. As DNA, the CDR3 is TGCGCCAGCAGCCAAGTCATAAGACGTTTTAATTCACCCCTCCACTTT. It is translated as CASSQVIRRFNSPLHF.

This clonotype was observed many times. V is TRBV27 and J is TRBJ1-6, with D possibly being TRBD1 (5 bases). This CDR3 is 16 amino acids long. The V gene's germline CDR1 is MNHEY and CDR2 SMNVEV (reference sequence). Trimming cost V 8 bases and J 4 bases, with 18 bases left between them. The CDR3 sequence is CASSRDGPLYNSPLHF. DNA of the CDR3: TGTGCCAGCTCACGGGACGGACCGTTGTATAATTCACCCCTCCACTTT.

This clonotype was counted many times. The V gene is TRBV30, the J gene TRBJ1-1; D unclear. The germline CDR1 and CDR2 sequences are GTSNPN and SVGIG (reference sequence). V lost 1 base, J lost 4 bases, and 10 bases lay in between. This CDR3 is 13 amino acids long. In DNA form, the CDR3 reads TGTGCCTGGAGTGCCCCGGGAGGCACTGAAGCTTTCTTT. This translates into CAWSAPGGTEAFF. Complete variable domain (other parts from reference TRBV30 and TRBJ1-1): SQTIHQWPATLVQPVGSPLSLECTVEGTSNPNLYWYRQAAGRGLQLLFYSVGIGQISSEVPQNLSASRPQDRQFILSSKKLLLSDSGFYLCAWSAPGGTEAFFGQGTRLTVV.

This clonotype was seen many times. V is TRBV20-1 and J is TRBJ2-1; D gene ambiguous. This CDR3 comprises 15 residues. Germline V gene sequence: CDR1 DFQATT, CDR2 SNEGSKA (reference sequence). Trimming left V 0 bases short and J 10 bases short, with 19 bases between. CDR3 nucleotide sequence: TGCAGTGCTAGAGATCCACTGAACGACGGAGTCGAGCAGTTCTTC. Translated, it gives CSARDPLNDGVEQFF.

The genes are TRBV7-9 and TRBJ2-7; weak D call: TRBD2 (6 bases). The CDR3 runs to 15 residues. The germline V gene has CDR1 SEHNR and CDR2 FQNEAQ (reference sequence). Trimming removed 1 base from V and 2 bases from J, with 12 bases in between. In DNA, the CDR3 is TGTGCCAGCAGCTTAGTAATAGCGGCAACCTACGAGCAGTACTTC. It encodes CASSLVIAATYEQYF. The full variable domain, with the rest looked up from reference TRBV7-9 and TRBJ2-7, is DTGVSQNPRHKITKRGQNVTFRCDPISEHNRLYWYRQTLGQGPEFLTYFQNEAQLEKSRLLSDRFSAERPKGSFSTLEIQRTEQGDSAMYLCASSLVIAATYEQYFGPGTRLTVT.

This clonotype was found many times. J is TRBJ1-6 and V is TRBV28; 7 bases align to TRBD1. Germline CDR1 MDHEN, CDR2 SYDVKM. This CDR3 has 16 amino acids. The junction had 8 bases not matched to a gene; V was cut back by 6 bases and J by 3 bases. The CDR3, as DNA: TGTGCCAGCAGGGGGGACAGCGGCTTCTATAATTCACCCCTCCACTTT. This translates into CASRGDSGFYNSPLHF.

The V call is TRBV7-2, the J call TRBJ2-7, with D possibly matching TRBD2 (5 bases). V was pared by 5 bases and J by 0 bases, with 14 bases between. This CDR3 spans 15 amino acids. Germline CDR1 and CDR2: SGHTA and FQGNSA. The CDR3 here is CASSTQAASSYEQYF. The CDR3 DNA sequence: TGTGCCAGCAGCACACAAGCGGCCAGCTCCTACGAGCAGTACTTC.

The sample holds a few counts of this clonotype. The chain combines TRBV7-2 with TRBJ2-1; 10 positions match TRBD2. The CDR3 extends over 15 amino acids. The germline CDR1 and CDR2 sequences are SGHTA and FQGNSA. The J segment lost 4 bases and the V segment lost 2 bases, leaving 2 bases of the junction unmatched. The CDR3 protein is CASSLTSGEYNEQFF. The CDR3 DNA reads TGTGCCAGCAGCTTAACTAGCGGGGAGTACAATGAGCAGTTCTTC.

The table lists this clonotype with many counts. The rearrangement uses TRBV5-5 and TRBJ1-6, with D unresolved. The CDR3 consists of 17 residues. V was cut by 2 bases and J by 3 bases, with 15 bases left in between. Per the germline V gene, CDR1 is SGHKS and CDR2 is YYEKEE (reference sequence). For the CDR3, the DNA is TGTGCCAGCAGCTTAGGTGGAATCATCAACTATAATTCACCCCTCCACTTT. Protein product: CASSLGGIINYNSPLHF. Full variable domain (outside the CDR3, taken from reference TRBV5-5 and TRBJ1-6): DAGVTQSPTHLIKTRGQQVTLRCSPISGHKSVSWYQQVLGQGPQFIFQYYEKEERGRGNFPDRFSARQFPNYSSELNVNALLLGDSALYLCASSLGGIINYNSPLHFGNGTRLTVT.

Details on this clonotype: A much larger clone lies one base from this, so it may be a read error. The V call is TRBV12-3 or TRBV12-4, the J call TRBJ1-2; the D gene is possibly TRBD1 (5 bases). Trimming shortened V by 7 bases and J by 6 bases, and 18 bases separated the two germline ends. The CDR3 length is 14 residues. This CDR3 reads CASISAGVGDGYTF. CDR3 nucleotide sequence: TGTGCCAGCATTTCCGCTGGGGTGGGGGATGGCTACACCTTC.

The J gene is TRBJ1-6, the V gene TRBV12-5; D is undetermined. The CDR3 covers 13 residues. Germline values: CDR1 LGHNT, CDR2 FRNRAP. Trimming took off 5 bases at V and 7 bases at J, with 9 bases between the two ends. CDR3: CASGGLVNSPLHF. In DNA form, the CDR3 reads TGTGCTAGTGGTGGACTGGTAAATTCACCCCTCCACTTT.

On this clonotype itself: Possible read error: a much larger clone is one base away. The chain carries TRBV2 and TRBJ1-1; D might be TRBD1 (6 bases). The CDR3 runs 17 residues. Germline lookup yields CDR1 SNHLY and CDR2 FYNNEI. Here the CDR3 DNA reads TGTGCCAGCAGTGCCTACAGGGACTTGAGTTTGAACGCTGAAGCTTTCTTT. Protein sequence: CASSAYRDLSLNAEAFF. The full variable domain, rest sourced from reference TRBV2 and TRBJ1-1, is EPEVTQTPSHQVTQMGQEVILRCVPISNHLYFYWYRQILGQKVEFLVSFYNNEISEKSEIFDDQFSVERPDGSNFTLKIRSTKLEDSAMYFCASSAYRDLSLNAEAFFGQGTRLTVV.

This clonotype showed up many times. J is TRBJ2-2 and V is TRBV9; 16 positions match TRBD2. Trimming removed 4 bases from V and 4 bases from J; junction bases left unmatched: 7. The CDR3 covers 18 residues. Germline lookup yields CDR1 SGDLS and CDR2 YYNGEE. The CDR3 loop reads CASSPGTSGRVSTGELFF. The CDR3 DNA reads TGTGCCAGCAGCCCTGGGACTAGCGGGAGGGTTAGCACCGGGGAGCTGTTTTTT.

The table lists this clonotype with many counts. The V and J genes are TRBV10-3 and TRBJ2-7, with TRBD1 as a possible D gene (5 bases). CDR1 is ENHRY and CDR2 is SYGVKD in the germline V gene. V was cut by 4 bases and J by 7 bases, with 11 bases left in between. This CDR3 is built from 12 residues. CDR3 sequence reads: CAISGGQIEQYF. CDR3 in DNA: TGTGCCATCAGTGGGGGCCAGATTGAGCAGTACTTC.

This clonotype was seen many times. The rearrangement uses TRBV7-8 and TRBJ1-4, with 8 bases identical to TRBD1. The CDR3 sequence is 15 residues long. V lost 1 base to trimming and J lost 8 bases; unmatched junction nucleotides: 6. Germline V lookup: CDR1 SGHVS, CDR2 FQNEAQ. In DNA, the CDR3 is TGTGCCAGCAGCTTAGAGCAGGGGGCTAGAGAAAAACTGTTTTTT. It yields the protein CASSLEQGAREKLFF.

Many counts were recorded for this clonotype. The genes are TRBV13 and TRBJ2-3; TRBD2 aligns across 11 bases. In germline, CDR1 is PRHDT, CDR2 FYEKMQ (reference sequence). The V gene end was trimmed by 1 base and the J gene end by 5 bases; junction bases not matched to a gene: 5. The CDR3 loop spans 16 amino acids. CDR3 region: CASSLASGRSGDTQYF. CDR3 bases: TGTGCCAGCAGCTTAGCTAGCGGGAGGAGCGGAGATACGCAGTATTTT.

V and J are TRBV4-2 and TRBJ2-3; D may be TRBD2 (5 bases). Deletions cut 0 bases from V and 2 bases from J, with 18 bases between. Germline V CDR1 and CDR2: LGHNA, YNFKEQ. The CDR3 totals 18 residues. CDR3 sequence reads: CASSQDEGASAVTDTQYF. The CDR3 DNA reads TGTGCCAGCAGCCAAGATGAGGGAGCGTCAGCAGTCACAGATACGCAGTATTTT.

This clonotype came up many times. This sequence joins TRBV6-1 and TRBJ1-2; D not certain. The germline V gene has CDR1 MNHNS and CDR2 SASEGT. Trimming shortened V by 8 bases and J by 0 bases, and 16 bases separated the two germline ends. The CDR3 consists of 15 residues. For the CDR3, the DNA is TGTGCCAGCCGACGGTTGGGAGCCCCTAACTATGGCTACACCTTC. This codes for CASRRLGAPNYGYTF.

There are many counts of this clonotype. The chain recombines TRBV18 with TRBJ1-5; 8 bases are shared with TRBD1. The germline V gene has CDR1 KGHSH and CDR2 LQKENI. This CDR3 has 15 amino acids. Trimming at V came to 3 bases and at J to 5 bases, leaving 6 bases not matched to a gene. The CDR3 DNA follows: TGTGCCAGCTCACCCCCAGACAGGGGAGATCAGCCCCAGCATTTT. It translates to CASSPPDRGDQPQHF.

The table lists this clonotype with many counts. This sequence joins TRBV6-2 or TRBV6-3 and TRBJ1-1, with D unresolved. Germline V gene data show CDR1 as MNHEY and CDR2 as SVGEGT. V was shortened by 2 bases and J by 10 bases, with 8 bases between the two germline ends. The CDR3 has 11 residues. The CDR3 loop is CASSYGLAAFF. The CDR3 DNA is TGTGCCAGCAGTTACGGCTTGGCAGCTTTCTTT.

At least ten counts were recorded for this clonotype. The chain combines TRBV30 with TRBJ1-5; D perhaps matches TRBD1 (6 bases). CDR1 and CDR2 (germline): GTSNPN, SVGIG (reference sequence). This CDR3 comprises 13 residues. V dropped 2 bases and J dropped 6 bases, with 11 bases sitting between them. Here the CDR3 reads CAWSTRGTQPQHF. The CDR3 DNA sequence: TGTGCCTGGAGTACCAGGGGCACTCAGCCCCAGCATTTT.

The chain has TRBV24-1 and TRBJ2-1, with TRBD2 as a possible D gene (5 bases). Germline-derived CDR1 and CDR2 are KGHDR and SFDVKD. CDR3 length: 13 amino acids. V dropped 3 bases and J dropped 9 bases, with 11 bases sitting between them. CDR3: CATSDNSGSEQFF. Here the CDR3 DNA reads TGTGCCACCAGTGATAACTCGGGGAGTGAGCAGTTCTTC.